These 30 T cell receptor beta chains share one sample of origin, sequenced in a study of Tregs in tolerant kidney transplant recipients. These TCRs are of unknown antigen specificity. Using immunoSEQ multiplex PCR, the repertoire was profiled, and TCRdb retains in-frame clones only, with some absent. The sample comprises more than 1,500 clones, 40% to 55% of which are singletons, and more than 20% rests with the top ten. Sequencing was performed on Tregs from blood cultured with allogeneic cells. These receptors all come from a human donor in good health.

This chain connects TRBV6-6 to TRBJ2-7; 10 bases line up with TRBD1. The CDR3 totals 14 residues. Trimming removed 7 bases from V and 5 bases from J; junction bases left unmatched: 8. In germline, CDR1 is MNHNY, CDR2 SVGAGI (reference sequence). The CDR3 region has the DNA TGTGCCAGCACCTCGGGACAGGGGTGGCACGAGCAGTACTTC. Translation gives CASTSGQGWHEQYF.

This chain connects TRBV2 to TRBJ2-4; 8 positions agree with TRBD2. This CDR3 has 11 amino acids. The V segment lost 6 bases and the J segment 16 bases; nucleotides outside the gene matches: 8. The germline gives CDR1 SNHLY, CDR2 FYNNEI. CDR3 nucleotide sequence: TGTGCCAGCAGCTTCCGAGCGGGGGCTTACTTC. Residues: CASSFRAGAYF.

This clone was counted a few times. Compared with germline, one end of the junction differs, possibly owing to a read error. The CDR3 spells CASTILWVRGAVF. CDR3 in DNA: TGTGCCAGCACCATTCTTTGGGTTCGGGGAGCTGTTTTT. V gene TRBV7-2 combines with J gene TRBJ2-2; maybe TRBD2 (5 bases). CDR1 is SGHTA and CDR2 is FQGNSA in the germline V gene. The CDR3 spans 13 residues.

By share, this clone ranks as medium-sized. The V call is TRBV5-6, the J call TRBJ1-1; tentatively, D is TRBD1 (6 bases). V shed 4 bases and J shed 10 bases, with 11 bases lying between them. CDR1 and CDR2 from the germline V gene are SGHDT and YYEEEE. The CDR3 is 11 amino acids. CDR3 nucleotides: TGTGCCAGCAGCGGAACAGGGAGAGCTTTCTTT. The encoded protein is CASSGTGRAFF.

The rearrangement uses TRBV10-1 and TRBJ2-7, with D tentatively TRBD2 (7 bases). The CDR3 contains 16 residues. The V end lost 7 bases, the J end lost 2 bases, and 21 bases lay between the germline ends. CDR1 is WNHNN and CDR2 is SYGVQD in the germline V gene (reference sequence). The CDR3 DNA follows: TGCGCCAGCACCCGAGGGGGGACTACCCCTACCTACGAGCAGTACTTC. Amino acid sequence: CASTRGGTTPTYEQYF.

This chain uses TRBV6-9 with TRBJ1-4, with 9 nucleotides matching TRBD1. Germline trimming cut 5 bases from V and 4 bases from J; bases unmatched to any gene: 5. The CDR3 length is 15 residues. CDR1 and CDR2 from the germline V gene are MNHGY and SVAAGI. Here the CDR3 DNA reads TGTGCCAGCAGTGAACAGGACAGGGGTAATGAAAAACTGTTTTTT. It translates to CASSEQDRGNEKLFF.

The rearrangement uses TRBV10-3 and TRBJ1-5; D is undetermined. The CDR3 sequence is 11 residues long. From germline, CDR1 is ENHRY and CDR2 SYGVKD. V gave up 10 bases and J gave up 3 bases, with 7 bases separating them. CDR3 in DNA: TGTGCCAGCATGTTCAATCAGCCCCAGCATTTT. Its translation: CASMFNQPQHF.

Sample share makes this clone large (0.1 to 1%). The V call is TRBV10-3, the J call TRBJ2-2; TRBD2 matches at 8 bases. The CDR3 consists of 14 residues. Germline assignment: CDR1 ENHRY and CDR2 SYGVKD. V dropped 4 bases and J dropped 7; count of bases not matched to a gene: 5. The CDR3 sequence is CAISGRTSHGELFF. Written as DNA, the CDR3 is TGTGCCATCAGTGGCAGGACTAGCCACGGGGAGCTGTTTTTT.

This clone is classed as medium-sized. DNA for the CDR3: TGTGCCAGCAGCTTGGCCGGAAGCAATCAGCCCCAGCATTTT. Protein product: CASSLAGSNQPQHF. The rearrangement links TRBV5-5 to TRBJ1-5; D is unresolved. The ends were cut back, 0 bases at V and 1 base at J, with 5 bases in the middle. Germline CDR1 and CDR2: SGHKS and YYEKEE (reference sequence). The CDR3 has 14 residues.

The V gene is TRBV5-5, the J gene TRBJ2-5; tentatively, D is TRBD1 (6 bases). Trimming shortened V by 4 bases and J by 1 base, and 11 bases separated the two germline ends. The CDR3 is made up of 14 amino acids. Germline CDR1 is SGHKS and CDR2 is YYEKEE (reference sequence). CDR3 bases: TGTGCCAGCAGCCGTTCCAGGGGCCAAGAGACCCAGTACTTC. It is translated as CASSRSRGQETQYF.

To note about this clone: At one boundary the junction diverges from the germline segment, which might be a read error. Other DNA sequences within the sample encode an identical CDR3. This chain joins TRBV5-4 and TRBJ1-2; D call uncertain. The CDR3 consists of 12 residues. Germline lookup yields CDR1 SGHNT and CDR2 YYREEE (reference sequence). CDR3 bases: TGCGCCAGCAGCTTCCCCCCGAGGGGCTACACCTTC. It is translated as CASSFPPRGYTF.

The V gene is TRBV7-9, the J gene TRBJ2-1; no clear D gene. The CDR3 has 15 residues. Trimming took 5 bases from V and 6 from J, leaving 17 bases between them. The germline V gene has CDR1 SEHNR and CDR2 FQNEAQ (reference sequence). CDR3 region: CASSPRGRRPNEQFF. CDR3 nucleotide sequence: TGTGCCAGCAGCCCACGTGGTCGACGGCCCAATGAGCAGTTCTTC.

CDR3 sequence reads: CASRFRGTPSGANVLTF. The CDR3 bases are TGCGCCAGCAGGTTTCGGGGGACCCCCTCTGGGGCCAACGTCCTGACTTTC. The chain joins TRBV5-1 to TRBJ2-6, with D possibly being TRBD2 (6 bases). Germline CDR1 SGHRS, CDR2 YFSETQ. V lost 5 bases to trimming and J lost 0 bases, with 15 bases between them. The CDR3 has 17 residues.

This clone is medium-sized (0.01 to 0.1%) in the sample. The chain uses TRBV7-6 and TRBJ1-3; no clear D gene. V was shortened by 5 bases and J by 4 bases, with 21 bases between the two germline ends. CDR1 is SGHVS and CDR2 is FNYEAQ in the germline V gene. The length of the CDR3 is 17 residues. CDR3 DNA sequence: TGTGCCAGCAGCCCCGCCGAGCCCACAGCCTACGGAAACACCATATATTTT. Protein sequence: CASSPAEPTAYGNTIYF.

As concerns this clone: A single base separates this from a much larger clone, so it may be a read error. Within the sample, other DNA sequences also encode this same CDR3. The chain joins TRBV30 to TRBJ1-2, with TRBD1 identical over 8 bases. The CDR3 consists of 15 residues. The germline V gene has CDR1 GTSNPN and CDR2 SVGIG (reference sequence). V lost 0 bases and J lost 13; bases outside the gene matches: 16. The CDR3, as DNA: TGTGCCTGGAGTGTACGGCGCAGGGGGCGCCACTTGGGCACCTTC. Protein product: CAWSVRRRGRHLGTF.

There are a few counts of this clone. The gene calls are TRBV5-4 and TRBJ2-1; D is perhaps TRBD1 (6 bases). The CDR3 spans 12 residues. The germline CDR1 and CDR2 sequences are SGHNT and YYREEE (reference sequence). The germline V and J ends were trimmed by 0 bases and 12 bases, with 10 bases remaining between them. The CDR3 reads CASSLEQGRQFF. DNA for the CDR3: TGTGCCAGCAGCTTGGAACAGGGAAGGCAGTTCTTC.

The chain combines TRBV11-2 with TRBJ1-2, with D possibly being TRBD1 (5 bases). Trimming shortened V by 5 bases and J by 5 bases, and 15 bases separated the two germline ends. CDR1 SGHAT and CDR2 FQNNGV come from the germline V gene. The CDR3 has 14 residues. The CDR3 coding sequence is TGTGCCAGCAGCACCACCGGGGGTGGGTATGGCTACACCTTC. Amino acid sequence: CASSTTGGGYGYTF.

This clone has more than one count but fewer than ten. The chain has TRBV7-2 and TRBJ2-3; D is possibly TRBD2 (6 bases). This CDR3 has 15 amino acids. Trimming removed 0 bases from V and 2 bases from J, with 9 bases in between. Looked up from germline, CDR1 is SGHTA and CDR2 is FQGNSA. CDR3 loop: CASSLAPGVTDTQYF. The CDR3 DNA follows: TGTGCCAGCAGCTTAGCCCCGGGGGTCACAGATACGCAGTATTTT.

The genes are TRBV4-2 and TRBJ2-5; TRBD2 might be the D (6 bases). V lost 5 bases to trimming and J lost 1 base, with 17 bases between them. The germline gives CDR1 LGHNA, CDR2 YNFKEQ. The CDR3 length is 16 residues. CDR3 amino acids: CASSLIRDWTQETQYF. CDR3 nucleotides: TGTGCCAGCAGCTTGATAAGGGACTGGACCCAAGAGACCCAGTACTTC.

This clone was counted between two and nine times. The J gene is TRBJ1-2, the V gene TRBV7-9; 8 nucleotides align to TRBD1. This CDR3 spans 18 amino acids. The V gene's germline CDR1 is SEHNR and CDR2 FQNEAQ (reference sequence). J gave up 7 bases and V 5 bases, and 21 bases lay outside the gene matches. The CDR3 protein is CASSQDLRLETGDFGYTF. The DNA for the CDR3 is TGTGCCAGCAGCCAAGATCTCCGGCTCGAGACAGGGGATTTTGGCTACACCTTC.

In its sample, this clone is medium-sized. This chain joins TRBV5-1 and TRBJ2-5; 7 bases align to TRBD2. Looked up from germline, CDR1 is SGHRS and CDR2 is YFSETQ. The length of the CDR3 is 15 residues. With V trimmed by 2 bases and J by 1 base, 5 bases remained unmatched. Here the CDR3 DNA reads TGCGCCAGCAGCTTCCAACTAGCGTTCCAAGAGACCCAGTACTTC. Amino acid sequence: CASSFQLAFQETQYF.

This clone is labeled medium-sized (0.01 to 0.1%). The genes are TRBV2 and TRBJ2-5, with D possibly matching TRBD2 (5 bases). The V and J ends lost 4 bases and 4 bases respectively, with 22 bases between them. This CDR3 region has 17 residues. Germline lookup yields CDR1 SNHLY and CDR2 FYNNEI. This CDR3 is CASSGMASQVRGETQYF. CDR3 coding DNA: TGTGCCAGCAGTGGTATGGCTAGCCAGGTTCGGGGAGAGACCCAGTACTTC.

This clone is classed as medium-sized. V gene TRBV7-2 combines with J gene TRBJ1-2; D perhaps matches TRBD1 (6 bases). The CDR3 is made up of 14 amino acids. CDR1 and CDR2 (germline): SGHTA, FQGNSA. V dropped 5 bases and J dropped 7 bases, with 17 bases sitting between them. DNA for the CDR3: TGTGCCAGCAGCGTCATTCAGGGGCTCTCTGGCTACACCTTC. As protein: CASSVIQGLSGYTF.

CDR3 nucleotide sequence: TGTGCCAGCAGCCGATCAGGCACAAGGTCCTACGAGCAGTACTTC. This sequence encodes CASSRSGTRSYEQYF. V usage is TRBV7-1 and J usage is TRBJ2-7; D unresolved. TRBV7-1 is filed as an ORF, its function uncertain. The CDR3 is made up of 15 amino acids. V dropped 5 bases and J dropped 1 base, with 15 bases sitting between them.

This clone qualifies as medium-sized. The CDR3 nucleotides read TGCGCCAGCAGCTCGGGACAGGGGTACAATGAGCAGTTCTTC. Its protein is CASSSGQGYNEQFF. The chain carries TRBV5-1 and TRBJ2-1; 10 nucleotides align to TRBD1. This CDR3 spans 14 amino acids. Trimming removed 3 bases from V and 4 bases from J; junction bases left unmatched: 1. CDR1 SGHRS and CDR2 YFSETQ come from the germline V gene. Full variable domain (rest looked up from reference TRBV5-1 and TRBJ2-1): KAGVTQTPRYLIKTRGQQVTLSCSPISGHRSVSWYQQTPGQGLQFLFEYFSETQRNKGNFPGRFSGRQFSNSRSEMNVSTLELGDSALYLCASSSGQGYNEQFFGPGTRLTVL.

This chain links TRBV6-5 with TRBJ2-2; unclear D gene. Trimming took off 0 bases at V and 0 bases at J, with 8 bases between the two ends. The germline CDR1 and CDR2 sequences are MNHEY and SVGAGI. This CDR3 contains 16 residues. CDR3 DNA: TGTGCCAGCAGTTACTCTTTAGATCCGAACACCGGGGAGCTGTTTTTT. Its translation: CASSYSLDPNTGELFF.

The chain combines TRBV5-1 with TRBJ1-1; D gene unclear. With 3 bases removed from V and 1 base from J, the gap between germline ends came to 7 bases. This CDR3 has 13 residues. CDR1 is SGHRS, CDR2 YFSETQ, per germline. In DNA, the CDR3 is TGCGCCAGCAGCTCCTTGGGGAACACTGAAGCTTTCTTT. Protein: CASSSLGNTEAFF.

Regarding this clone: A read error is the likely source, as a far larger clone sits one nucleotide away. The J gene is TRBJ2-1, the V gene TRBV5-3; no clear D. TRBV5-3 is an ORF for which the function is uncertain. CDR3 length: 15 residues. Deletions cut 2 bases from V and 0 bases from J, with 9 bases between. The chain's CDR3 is CARSLVGNSYNEQFF. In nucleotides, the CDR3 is TGTGCCAGAAGCTTAGTAGGGAACTCCTACAATGAGCAGTTCTTC.

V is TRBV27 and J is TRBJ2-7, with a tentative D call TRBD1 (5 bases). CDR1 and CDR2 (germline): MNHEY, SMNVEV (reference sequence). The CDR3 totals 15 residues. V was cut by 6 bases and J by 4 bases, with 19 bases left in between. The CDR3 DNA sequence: TGTGCCAGCAGCGTAGGTCCAGGGCGTAGTTACGAGCAGTACTTC. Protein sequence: CASSVGPGRSYEQYF.

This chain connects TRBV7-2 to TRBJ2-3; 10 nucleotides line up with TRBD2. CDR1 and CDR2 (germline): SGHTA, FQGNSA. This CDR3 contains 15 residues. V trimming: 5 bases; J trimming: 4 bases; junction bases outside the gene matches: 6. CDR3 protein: CASSLSGGSPDTQYF. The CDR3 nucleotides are TGTGCCAGCAGCCTTAGCGGGGGGTCTCCAGATACGCAGTATTTT.